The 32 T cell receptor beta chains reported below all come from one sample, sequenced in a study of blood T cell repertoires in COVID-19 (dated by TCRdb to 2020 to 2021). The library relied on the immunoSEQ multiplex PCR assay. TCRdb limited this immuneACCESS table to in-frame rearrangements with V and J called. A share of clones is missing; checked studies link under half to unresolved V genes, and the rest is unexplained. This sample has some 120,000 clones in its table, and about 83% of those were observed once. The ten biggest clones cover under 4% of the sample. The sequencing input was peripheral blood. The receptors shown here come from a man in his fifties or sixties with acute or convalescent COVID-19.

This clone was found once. The CDR3 DNA reads TGTGCCAGCAGCATGGGACAGGGGGGCGAGCAGTACTTC. This gives the protein CASSMGQGGEQYF. This rearrangement joins TRBV6-5 to TRBJ2-7; 11 nucleotides agree with TRBD1. V shed 6 bases, J shed 6 bases, and the junction held 4 bases outside the gene matches. Germline V lookup: CDR1 MNHEY, CDR2 SVGAGI. The CDR3 spans 13 residues.

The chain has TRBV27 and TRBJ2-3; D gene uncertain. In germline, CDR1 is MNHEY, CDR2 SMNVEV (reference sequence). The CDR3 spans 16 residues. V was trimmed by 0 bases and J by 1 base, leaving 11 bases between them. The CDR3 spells CASSLSISRGTDTQYF. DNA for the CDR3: TGTGCCAGCAGTTTATCGATATCACGGGGCACAGATACGCAGTATTTT.

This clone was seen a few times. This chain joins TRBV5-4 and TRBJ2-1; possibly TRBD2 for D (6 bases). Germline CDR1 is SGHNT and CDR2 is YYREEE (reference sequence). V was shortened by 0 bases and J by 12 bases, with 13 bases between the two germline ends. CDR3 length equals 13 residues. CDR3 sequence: CASSLETGRTQFF. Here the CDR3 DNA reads TGTGCCAGCAGCTTGGAGACGGGGAGGACGCAGTTCTTC.

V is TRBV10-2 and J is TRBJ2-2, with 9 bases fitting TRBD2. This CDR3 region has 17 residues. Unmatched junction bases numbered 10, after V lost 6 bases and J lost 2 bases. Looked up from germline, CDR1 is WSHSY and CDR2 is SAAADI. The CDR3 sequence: CASRPGLALSNTGELFF. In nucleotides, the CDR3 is TGCGCCAGCAGACCCGGACTAGCGTTAAGTAACACCGGGGAGCTGTTTTTT.

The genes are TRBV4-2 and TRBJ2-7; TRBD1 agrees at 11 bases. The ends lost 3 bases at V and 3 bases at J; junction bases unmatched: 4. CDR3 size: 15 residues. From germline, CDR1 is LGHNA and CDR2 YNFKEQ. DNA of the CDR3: TGTGCCAGCAGCCAGACCGGGACAGGGGGCTACGAGCAGTACTTC. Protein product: CASSQTGTGGYEQYF.

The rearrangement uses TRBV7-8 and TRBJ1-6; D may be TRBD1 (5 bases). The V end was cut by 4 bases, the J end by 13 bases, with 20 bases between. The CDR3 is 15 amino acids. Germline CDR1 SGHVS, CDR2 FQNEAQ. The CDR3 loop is CASSSFGSGGTPLHF. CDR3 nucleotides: TGTGCCAGCAGCTCTTTCGGATCCGGTGGGACTCCCCTCCACTTT.

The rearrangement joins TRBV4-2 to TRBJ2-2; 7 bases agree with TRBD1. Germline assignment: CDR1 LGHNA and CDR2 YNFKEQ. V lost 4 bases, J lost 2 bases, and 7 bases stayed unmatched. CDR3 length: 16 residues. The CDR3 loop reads CASSRETGPNTGELFF. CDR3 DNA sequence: TGTGCCAGCAGCCGAGAGACAGGGCCAAACACCGGGGAGCTGTTTTTT.

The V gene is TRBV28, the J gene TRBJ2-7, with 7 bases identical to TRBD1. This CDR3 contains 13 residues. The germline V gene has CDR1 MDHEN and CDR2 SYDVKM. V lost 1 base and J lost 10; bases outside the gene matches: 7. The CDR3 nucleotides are TGTGCCAGCAGTTTATCCAAATGGGACAGTCAGTACTTC. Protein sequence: CASSLSKWDSQYF.

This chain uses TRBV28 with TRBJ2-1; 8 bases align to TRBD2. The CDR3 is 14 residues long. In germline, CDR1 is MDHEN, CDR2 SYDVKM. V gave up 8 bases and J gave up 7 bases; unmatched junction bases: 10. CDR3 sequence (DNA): TGTGCCAGCTGGGCGACTAGCGAACAAAATGAGCAGTTCTTC. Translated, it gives CASWATSEQNEQFF.

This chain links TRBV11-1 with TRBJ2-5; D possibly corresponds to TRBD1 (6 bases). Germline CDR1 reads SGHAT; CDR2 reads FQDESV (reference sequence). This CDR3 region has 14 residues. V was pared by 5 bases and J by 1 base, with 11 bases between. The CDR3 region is CASSVGGSQETQYF. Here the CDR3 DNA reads TGTGCCAGCAGCGTTGGGGGCTCCCAAGAGACCCAGTACTTC.

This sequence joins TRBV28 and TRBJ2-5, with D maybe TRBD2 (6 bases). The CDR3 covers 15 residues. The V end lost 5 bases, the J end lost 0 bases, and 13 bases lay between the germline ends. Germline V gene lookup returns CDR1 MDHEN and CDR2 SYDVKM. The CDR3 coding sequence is TGTGCCAGCAGTCTGGCCGGGGGACACCAAGAGACCCAGTACTTC. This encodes CASSLAGGHQETQYF.

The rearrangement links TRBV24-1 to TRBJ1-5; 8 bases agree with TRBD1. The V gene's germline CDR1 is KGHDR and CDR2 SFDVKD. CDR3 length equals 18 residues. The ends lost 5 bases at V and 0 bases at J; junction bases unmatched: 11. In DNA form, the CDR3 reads TGTGCCACCAGTGCCGAGGCCAGGGGGCCTAATAGCAATCAGCCCCAGCATTTT. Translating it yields CATSAEARGPNSNQPQHF.

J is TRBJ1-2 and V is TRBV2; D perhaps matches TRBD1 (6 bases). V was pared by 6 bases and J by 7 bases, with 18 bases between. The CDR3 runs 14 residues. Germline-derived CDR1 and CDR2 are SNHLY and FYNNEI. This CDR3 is CASRRGGGYAGYTF. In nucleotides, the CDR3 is TGTGCCAGCAGGAGGGGGGGAGGGTATGCTGGCTACACCTTC.

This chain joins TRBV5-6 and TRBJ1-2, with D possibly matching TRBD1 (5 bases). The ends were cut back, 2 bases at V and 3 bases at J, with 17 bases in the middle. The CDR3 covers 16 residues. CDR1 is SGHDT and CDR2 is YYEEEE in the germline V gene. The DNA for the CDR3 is TGTGCCAGCAGCTTTTTCAGGGCCAATCACTACTATGGCTACACCTTC. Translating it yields CASSFFRANHYYGYTF.

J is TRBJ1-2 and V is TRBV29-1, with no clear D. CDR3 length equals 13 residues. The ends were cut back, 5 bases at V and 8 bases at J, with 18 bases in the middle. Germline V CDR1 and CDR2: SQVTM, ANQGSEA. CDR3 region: CSVRGNSNSGYTF. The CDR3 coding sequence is TGCAGCGTTCGTGGAAACTCCAACAGCGGCTACACCTTC.

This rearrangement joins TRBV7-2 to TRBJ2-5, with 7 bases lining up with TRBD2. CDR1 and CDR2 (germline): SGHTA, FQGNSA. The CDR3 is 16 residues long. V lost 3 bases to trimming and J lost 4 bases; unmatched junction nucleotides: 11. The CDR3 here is CASSFRLTSPLETQYF. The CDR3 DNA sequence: TGTGCCAGCAGCTTCCGCCTGACTAGCCCCCTAGAGACCCAGTACTTC.

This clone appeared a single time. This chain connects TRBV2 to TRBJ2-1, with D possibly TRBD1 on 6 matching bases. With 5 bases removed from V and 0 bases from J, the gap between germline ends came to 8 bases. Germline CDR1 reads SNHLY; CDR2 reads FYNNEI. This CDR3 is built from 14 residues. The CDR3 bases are TGTGCCAGCAGTCCACAGGGCTCCTACAATGAGCAGTTCTTC. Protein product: CASSPQGSYNEQFF.

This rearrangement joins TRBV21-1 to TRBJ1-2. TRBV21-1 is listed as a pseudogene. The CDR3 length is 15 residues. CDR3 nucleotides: TGTGCCAGGGGATCCGGACTATACCTCGACTATGGCTACACCTTC. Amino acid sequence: CARGSGLYLDYGYTF.

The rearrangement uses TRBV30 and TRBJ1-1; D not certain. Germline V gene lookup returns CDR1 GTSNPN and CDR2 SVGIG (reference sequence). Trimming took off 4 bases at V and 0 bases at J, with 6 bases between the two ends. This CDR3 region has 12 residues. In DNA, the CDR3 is TGTGCCTGGATAGTTATGAACACTGAAGCTTTCTTT. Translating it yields CAWIVMNTEAFF.

In DNA, the CDR3 is TGCAGCGTTGCAGGGGGCCCCTACGAGCAGTACTTC. Its protein is CSVAGGPYEQYF. The V call is TRBV29-1, the J call TRBJ2-7; the match to TRBD1 covers 8 bases. V gave up 4 bases and J gave up 2 bases; unmatched junction bases: 1. CDR1 and CDR2 (germline): SQVTM, ANQGSEA. The length of the CDR3 is 12 residues.

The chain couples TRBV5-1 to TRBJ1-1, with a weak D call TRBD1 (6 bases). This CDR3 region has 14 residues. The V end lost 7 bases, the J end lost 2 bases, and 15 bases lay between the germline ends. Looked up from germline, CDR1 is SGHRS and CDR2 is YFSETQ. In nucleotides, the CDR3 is TGCGCCAGCGCAAAAGGGGGGGCTAACACTGAAGCTTTCTTT. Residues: CASAKGGANTEAFF.

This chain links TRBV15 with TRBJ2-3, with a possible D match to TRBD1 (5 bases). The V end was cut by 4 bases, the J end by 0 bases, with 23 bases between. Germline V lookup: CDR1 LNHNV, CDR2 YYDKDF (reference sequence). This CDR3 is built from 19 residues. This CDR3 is CATSTPTGTSKLSTDTQYF. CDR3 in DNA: TGTGCCACCAGCACACCTACAGGCACTTCAAAATTGAGCACAGATACGCAGTATTTT.

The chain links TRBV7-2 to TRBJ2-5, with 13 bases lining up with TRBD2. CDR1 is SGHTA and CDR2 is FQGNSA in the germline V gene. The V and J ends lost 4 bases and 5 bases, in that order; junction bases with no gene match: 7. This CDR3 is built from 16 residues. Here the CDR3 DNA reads TGTGCCAGCAGCTCAGGACTAGCGGGAGTCGGGGAGACCCAGTACTTC. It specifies CASSSGLAGVGETQYF.

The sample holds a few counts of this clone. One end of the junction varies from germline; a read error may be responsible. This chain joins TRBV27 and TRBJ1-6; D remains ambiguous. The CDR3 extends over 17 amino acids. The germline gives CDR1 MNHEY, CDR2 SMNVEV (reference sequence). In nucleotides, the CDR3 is TGTGCTAGCAGTTTAGATCAAACGGGAACCCATAATTCACCCCTCCACTTT. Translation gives CASSLDQTGTHNSPLHF.

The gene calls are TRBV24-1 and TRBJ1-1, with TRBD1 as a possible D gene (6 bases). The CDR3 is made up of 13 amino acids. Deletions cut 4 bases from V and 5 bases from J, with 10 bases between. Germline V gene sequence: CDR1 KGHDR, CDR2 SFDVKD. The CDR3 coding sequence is TGTGCCACCAGTGACACAGGGTGGACTGAAGCTTTCTTT. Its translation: CATSDTGWTEAFF.

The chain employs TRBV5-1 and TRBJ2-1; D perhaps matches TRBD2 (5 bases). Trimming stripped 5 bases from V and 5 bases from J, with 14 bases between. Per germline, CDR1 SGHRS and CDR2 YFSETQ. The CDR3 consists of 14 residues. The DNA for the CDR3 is TGCGCCAGCAGACTAGACGTCCCCCACAATGAGCAGTTCTTC. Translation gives CASRLDVPHNEQFF. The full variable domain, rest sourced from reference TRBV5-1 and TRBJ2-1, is KAGVTQTPRYLIKTRGQQVTLSCSPISGHRSVSWYQQTPGQGLQFLFEYFSETQRNKGNFPGRFSGRQFSNSRSEMNVSTLELGDSALYLCASRLDVPHNEQFFGPGTRLTVL.

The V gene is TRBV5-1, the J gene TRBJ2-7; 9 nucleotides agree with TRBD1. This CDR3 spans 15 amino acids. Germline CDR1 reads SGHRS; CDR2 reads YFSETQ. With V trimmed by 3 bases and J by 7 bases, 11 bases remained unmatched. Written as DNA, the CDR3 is TGCGCCAGCAGCTGGGGCCGGACAGGGGCGGGAGAGCAGTACTTC. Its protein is CASSWGRTGAGEQYF. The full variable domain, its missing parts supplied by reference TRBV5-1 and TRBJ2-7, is KAGVTQTPRYLIKTRGQQVTLSCSPISGHRSVSWYQQTPGQGLQFLFEYFSETQRNKGNFPGRFSGRQFSNSRSEMNVSTLELGDSALYLCASSWGRTGAGEQYFGPGTRLTVT.

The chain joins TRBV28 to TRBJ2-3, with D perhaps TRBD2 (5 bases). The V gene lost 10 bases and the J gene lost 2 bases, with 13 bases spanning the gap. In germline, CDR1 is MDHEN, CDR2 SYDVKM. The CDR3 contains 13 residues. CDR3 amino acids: CAIRRYDTDTQYF. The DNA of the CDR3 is TGTGCCATCCGGAGGTATGACACAGATACGCAGTATTTT.

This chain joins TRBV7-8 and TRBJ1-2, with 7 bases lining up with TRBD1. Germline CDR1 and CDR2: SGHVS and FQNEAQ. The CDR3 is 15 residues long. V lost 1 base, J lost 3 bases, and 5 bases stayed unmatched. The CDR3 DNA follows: TGTGCCAGCAGCTTAGAAGGCAGGGGGGACTATGGCTACACCTTC. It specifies CASSLEGRGDYGYTF.

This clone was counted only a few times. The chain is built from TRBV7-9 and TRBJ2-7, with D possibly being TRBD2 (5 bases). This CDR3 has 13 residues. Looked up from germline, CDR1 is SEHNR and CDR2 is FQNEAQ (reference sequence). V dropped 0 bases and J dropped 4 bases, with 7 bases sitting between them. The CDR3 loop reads CASSLAGGYEQYF. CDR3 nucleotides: TGTGCCAGCAGCTTAGCTGGCGGGTACGAGCAGTACTTC.

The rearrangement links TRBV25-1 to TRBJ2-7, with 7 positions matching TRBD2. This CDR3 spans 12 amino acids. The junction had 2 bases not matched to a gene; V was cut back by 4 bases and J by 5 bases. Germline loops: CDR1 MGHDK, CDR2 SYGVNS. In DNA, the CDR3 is TGTGCCAGCAGTGGGGGGGGGAACGAGCAGTACTTC. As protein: CASSGGGNEQYF.

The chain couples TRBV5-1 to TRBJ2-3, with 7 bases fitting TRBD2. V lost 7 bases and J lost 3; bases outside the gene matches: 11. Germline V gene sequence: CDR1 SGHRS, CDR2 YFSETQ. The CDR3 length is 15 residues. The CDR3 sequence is CASVAGGSWTDTQYF. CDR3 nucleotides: TGCGCCAGCGTGGCGGGCGGGAGTTGGACAGATACGCAGTATTTT.